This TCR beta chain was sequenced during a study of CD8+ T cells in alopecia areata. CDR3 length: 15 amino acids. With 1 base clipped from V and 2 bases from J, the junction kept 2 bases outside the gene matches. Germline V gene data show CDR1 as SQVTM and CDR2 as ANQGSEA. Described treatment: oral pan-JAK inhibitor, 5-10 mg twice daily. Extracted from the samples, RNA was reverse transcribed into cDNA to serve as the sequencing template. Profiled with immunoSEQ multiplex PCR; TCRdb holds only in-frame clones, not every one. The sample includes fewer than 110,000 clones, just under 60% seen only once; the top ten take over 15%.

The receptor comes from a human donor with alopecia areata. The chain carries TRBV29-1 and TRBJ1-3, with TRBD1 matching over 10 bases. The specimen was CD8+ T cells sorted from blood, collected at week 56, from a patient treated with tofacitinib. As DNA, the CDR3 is TGCAGCGTTGAAGGGGACAGGGGCCCTGGAAACACCATATATTTT. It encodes CSVEGDRGPGNTIYF.